Sequencing of this T cell receptor (beta chain) was carried out in a study of shared clonotypes between healthy human individuals. On the study more broadly: Per donor, CD8 memory used one plate, CD8 naive used two, CD4 memory used three and CD4 naive used three.

Healthy and HIV-negative, the adult donors had no recent acute infections or vaccinations. Losses at the gene ends were 3 bases for V and 7 bases for J; bases not matched to a gene: 14. This CDR3 comprises 17 residues. Per the germline V gene, CDR1 is SEHNR and CDR2 is FQNEAQ (reference sequence). Authors' data handling: In the immunoSEQ data, sequences were junction-only and lacked quality scores, so filtering differed. Assay: immunoSEQ multiplex PCR; the TCRdb copy retains only in-frame clones and omits some. V and J calls and clone size are as listed in that table; D and trimming were resolved from the DNA. This sample has some 380,000 clones, with 96% found just once.

This chain uses TRBV7-9 with TRBJ2-1, with 8 bases that match TRBD2. Material: memory CD8+ T cells sorted from blood. Subset meaning: CD45RO+ cells pooled with CCR7-negative TemRA cells. The receptor's source is a man younger than 45 in good health. CDR3 in DNA: TGTGCCAGCAGCTTGGGGCTTTACGGGAGGGCGAAAAATGAGCAGTTCTTC. It yields the protein CASSLGLYGRAKNEQFF.